This note documents a single T cell receptor beta chain sequence. What it binds is unknown. This sample stems from a study of TIL therapy for anti-PD-1-resistant metastatic lung cancer. The libraries were made with immunoSEQ v3. The method was immunoSEQ multiplex PCR; TCRdb's version includes in-frame clones alone and lacks a portion of them. The sample holds roughly 92,000 clones, 55% to 75% seen once. Germline CDR1 MNHEY, CDR2 SMNVEV (reference sequence). The CDR3 contains 15 residues. V was trimmed by 4 bases and J by 3 bases, leaving 14 bases between them. This sample's time point: pre-treatment sample, taken before nivolumab and TIL therapy. Pleural nodules or supraclavicular lymph nodes made up most of the excised metastases sampled. Study-level findings and limits: Compared with baseline intratumoral T cells, expanded TIL cultures were more clonal and less diverse (around 5.9% vs 31%).

Specimen: tumor tissue, collected at baseline. The V and J genes are TRBV27 and TRBJ2-3; TRBD2 is a possible D gene (5 bases). The TCR sequence derives from a person between 25 and 80 years old with non-small cell lung cancer. CDR3 in DNA: TGTGCCAGCAGTTCCTCGGGGTGGGGAACAGATACGCAGTATTTT. It is translated as CASSSSGWGTDTQYF.